This T cell receptor (beta chain) was recovered during a study of beta chain features in type 1 diabetes. Study-level information: No age, gender or cell yield differences were seen between patients and healthy donors.

There are a few counts of this clone. The CDR3 has 19 residues. What was sequenced were expressed TCRB transcripts, since all of the isolated RNA had been reverse transcribed. Produced via immunoSEQ multiplex PCR; TCRdb's table is partial and in-frame only. The sample records fewer than 150,000 clones, 6.9% being singletons. V usage is TRBV21-1 and J usage is TRBJ2-1; the table assigns TRBD2, which was not confirmed against the DNA. TRBV21-1 is a pseudogene segment. The material sequenced was central memory CD4+ T cells from blood. The clonotype was recovered from a woman in her twenties or thirties in good health. The CDR3 is CASSLGASGRGSSYNEQFF. CDR3 nucleotide sequence: TGTGCCAGCAGCCTGGGGGCTAGCGGGAGGGGTAGCTCCTACAATGAGCAGTTCTTC.